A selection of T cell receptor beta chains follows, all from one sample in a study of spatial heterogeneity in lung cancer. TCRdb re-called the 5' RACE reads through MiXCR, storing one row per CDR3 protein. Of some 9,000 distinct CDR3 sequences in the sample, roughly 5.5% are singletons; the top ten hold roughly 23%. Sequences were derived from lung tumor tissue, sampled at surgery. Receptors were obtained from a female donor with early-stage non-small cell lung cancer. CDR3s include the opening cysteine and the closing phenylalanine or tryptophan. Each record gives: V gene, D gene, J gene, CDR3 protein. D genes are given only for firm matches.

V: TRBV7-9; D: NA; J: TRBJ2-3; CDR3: CASSGGTGGTDTQYF
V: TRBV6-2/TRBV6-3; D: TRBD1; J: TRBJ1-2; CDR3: CASSSPRDRGRENYGYTF
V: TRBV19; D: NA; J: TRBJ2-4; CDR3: CASSDRDGSIKNIQYF
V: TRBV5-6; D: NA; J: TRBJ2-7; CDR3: CASSLTGYPTAEQYF
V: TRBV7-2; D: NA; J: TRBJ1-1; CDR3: CASSSGMNTEAFF
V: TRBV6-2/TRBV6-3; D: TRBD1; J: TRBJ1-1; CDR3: CASREQGPGTEAFF
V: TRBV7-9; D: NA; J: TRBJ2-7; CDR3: CASSLAAGAAYEQYF
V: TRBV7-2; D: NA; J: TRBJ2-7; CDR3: CASSVRGGPGSSYEQYF
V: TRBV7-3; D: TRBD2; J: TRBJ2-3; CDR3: CASSSLLAGEAGTQYF
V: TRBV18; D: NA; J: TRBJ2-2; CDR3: CASSQPTGIATGQLFF
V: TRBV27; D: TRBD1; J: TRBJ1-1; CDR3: CASSLRGTGGEAFF
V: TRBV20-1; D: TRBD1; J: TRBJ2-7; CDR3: CSARDPRQGSSYEQYF
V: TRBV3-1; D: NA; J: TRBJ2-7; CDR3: CASSQRKRNYEQYF
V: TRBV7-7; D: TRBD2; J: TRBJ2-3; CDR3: CASSLGASGVTDTQYF
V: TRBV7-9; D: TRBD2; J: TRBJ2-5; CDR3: CASSQGLALSETQYF
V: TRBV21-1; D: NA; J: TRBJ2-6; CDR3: CASRRFLYGTGTTGANVLTF
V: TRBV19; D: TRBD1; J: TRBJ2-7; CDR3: CASSLGTDVYEQYF
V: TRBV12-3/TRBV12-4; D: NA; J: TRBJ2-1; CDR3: CASSIQGTYNEQFF
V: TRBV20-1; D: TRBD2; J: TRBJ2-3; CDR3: CSARFESGDSTDTQYF
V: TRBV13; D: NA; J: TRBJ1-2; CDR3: CASSASYQANYGYTF
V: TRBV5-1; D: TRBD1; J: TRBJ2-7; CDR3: CASSGTGVGEQYF
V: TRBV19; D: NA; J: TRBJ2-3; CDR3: CANDWMLVDTQYF
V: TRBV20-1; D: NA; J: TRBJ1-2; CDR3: CSASEDSNYGYTF
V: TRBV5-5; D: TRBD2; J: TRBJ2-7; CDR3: CASSAGGREANEQYF
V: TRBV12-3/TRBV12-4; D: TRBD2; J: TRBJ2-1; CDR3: CASSLSGGGYNEQFF
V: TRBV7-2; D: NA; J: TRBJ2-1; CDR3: CASSLGREDEQFF
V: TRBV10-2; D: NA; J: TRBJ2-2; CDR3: CATRPTNPGELFF
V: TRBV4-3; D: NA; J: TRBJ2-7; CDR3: CASSPQATPTAYEQYF
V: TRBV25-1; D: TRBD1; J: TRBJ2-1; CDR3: CASSAFRDSSFNEQFF
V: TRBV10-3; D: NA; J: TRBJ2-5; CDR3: CAISESVSQETQYF
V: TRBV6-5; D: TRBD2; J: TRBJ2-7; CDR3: CASRTGTSGSEYF
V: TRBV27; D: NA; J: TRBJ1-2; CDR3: CASSLLGLPDYGYTF
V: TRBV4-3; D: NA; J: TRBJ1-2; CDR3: CASSQDDSANYGYTF
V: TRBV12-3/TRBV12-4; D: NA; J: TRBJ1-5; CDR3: CASKRSPSNQPQHF
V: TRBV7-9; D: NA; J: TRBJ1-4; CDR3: CASSLAGKEKLFF
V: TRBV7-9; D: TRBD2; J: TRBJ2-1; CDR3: CASSRDVLAGGFYNEQFF
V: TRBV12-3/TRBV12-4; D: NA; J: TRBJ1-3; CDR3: CASRAKGNTIYF
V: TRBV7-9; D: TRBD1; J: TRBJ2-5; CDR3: CASSLAVTGGETQYF
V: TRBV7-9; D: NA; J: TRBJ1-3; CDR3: CASSLGTGLSAGNTIYF
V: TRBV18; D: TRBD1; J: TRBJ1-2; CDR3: CASSSTTGERGYGGYTF
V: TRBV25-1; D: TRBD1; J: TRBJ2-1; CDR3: CASGRQGYDEQFF
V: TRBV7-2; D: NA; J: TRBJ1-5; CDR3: CASSSLDSNQPQHF
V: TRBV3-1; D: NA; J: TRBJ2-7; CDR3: CASSPRTGTYEQYF
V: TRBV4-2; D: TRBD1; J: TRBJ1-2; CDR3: CASSQNRDRDQGYTF
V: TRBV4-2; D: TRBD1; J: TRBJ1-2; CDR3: CVSSQDRTGGLGYTF
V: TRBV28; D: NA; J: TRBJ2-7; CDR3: CASGFSRGQYF
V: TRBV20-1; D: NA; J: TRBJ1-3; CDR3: CSALLYSGNTIYF
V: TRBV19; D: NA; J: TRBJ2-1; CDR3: CASSLDRFNEQFF
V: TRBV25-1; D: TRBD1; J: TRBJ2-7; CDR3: CASSRDRGHEQYF